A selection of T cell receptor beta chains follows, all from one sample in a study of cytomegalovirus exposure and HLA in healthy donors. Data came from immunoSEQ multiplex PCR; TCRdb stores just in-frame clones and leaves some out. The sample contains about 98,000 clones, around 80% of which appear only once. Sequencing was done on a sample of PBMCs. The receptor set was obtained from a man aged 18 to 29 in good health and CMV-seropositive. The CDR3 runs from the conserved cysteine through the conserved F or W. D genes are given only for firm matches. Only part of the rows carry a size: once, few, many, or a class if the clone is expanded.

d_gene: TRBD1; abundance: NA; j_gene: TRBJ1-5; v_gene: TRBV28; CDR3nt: TGTGCCAGCAGTTACAGGGGTAACAATCAGCCCCAGCATTTT; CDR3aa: CASSYRGNNQPQHF
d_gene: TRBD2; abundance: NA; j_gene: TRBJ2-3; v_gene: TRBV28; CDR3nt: TGTGCCAGCAGTTTATCTCTCGGGGGGGGAAGCGGCACAGATACGCAGTATTTT; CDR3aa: CASSLSLGGGSGTDTQYF
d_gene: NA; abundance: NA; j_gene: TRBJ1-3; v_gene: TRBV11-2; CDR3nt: TGTGCCAGCAGCTTAGATCTCCGCGACACCATATATTTT; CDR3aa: CASSLDLRDTIYF
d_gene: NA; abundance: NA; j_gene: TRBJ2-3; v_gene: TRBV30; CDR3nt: TGTGCCCGATCGCAGGGTGGCACAGATACGCAGTATTTT; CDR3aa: CARSQGGTDTQYF
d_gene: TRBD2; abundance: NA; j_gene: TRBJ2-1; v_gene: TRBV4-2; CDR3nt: TGTGCCAGCAGCCAAGAGGGAGAGCCCTTGGGACTAGCGGGGGGGGGTTACAATGAGCAGTTCTTC; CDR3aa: CASSQEGEPLGLAGGGYNEQFF
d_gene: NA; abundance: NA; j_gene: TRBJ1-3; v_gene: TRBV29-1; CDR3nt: TGCAGCGTGGGGACTTTCTCTGGAAACACCATATATTTT; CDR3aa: CSVGTFSGNTIYF
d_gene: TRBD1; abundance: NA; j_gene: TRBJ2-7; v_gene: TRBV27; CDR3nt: TGTGCCAGCAGTATGGGACAGGGCTCCTACGAGCAGTACTTC; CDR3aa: CASSMGQGSYEQYF
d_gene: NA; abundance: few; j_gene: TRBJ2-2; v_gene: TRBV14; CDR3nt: TGTGCCAGCAGCCAAAACAGGGCGCGCGGGGAGCTGTTTTTT; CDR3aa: CASSQNRARGELFF
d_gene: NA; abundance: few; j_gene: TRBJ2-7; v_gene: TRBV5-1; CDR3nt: TGCGCCAGCAGCCCGCAGGGGCGCACACACTACGAGCAGTACTTC; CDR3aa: CASSPQGRTHYEQYF
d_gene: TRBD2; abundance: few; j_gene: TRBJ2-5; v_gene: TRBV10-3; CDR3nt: TGTGCCATCAGCGCGGGGGACGGAATAAAAGAGACCCAGTACTTC; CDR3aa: CAISAGDGIKETQYF
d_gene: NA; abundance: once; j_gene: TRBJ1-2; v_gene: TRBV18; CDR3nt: TGTGCCAGCTCACCACCAGGAGCTAACTATGGCTACACCTTC; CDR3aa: CASSPPGANYGYTF
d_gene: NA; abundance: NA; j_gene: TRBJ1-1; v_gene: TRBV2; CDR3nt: TGTGCCAGGTCGCAGGCCCCGAACACTGAAGCTTTCTTT; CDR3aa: CARSQAPNTEAFF
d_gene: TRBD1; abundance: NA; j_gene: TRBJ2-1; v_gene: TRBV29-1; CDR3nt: TGCAGCGTTGAAGGGACAGGGGGACCCTACAATGAGCAGTTCTTC; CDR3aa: CSVEGTGGPYNEQFF
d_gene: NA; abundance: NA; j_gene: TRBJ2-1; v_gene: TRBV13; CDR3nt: TGTGTCAGCAGCCCCGGGACTCGCTTCAATGAGCAGTTCTTC; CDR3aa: CVSSPGTRFNEQFF
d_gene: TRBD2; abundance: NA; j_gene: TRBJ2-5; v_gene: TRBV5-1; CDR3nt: TGCGCCAGCAGCAACGGACTAGCGGGGGTGTACCAAGAGACCCAGTACTTC; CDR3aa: CASSNGLAGVYQETQYF
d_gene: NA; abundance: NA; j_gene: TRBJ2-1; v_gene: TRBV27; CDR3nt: TGTGCCAGCAGTTTACGACCGGGACAAAAGTACCCCCCTGAGCAGTTCTTC; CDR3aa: CASSLRPGQKYPPEQFF
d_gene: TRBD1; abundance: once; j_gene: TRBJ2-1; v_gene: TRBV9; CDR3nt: TGTGCCAGCAGCGTCCGGGACAGGGGCGACAATGAGCAGTTCTTC; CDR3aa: CASSVRDRGDNEQFF
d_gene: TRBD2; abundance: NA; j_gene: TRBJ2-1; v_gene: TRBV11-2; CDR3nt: TGTGCCAGCAGCTTAGATACGGGGGGGTACAATGAGCAGTTCTTC; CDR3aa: CASSLDTGGYNEQFF
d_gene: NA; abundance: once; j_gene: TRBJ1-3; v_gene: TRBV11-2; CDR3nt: TGTGCCAGCAGCCCCCAAACAGGGACGGGAAACACCATATATTTT; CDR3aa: CASSPQTGTGNTIYF
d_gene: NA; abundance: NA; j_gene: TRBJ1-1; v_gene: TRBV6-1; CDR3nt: TGTGCCAGCAGTCCCGGGGAGGTCTTCGGCCTTGAAGCTTTCTTT; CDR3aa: CASSPGEVFGLEAFF
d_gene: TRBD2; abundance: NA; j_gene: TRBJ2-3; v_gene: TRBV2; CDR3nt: TGTGCCAGCGATACTAGCGGGGGAGCAGATACGCAGTATTTT; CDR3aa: CASDTSGGADTQYF
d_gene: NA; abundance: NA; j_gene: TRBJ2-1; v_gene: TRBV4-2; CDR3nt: TGTGCCAGCAGCCTAAGGCTAGGGGAGGACAATGAGCAGTTCTTC; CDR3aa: CASSLRLGEDNEQFF
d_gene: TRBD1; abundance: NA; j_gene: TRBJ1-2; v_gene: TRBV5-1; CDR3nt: TGCGCCAGCAGCGATACAGGGGGATCTGTTAGCTACACCTTC; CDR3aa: CASSDTGGSVSYTF
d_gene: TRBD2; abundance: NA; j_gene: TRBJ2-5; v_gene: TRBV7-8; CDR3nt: TGTGCCAGCAGCTTTAGGACTAGCGGGGAGCAAGAGACCCAGTACTTC; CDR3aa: CASSFRTSGEQETQYF
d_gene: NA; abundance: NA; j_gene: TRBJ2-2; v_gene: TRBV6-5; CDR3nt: TGTGCCAGCAGACCCCCCAGGGGGGACACCGGGGAGCTGTTTTTT; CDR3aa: CASRPPRGDTGELFF
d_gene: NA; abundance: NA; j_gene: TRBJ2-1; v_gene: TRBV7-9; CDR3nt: TGTGCCAGCAGCTTAGCTAGCGGAGCTGACAATGAGCAGTTCTTC; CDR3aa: CASSLASGADNEQFF
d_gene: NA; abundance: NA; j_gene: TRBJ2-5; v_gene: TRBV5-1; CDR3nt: TGCGCCAGCAGCCGCGACAGGGGAGGGCCAGAGACCCAGTACTTC; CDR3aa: CASSRDRGGPETQYF